The 12 T cell receptor beta chains presented below share a single source sample, sequenced in a study of radiotherapy plus CTLA-4 blockade in lung cancer. TCRdb's table, derived via immunoSEQ multiplex PCR, lists solely in-frame clones and lacks some. The repertoire has about 60,000 clones, around 77% of them found once; the top ten carry around 2.8%. This specimen was peripheral blood, taken from a patient treated with radiotherapy plus ipilimumab. The receptors shown here come from a human donor with non-small cell lung cancer who had a complete response to radiotherapy plus ipilimumab.

The J gene is TRBJ1-1, the V gene TRBV7-9; tentatively, D is TRBD1 (6 bases). Deletions cut 2 bases from V and 1 base from J, with 8 bases between. The V gene's germline CDR1 is SEHNR and CDR2 FQNEAQ (reference sequence). CDR3 length equals 14 residues. The CDR3 nucleotides are TGTGCCAGCAGCTTACAGGGGCGGAACACTGAAGCTTTCTTT. Translating gives CASSLQGRNTEAFF.

This chain joins TRBV13 and TRBJ2-2; D gene ambiguous. Trimming took 0 bases from V and 3 from J, leaving 5 bases between them. CDR3 length: 14 amino acids. Looked up from germline, CDR1 is PRHDT and CDR2 is FYEKMQ (reference sequence). CDR3 loop: CASSLGGYTGELFF. Here the CDR3 DNA reads TGTGCCAGCAGCTTAGGCGGGTACACCGGGGAGCTGTTTTTT.

The rearrangement uses TRBV7-2 and TRBJ2-5; 9 positions agree with TRBD2. With V trimmed by 1 base and J by 3 bases, 9 bases remained unmatched. Germline values: CDR1 SGHTA, CDR2 FQGNSA. The CDR3 is 17 residues long. As DNA, the CDR3 is TGTGCCAGCAGCTTAGTCATTAGCGGGGGAGCGGAAGAGACCCAGTACTTC. It yields the protein CASSLVISGGAEETQYF.

The J gene is TRBJ2-3, the V gene TRBV5-4; possibly TRBD2 for D (5 bases). This CDR3 is built from 14 residues. The V end was cut by 4 bases, the J end by 1 base, with 10 bases between. Germline V gives CDR1 SGHNT, CDR2 YYREEE (reference sequence). The chain's CDR3 is CASSPGLGTDTQYF. The CDR3 nucleotides are TGTGCCAGCAGCCCCGGACTTGGCACAGATACGCAGTATTTT.

The V and J genes are TRBV7-9 and TRBJ1-2; TRBD1 aligns across 7 bases. Unmatched junction bases numbered 4, after V lost 5 bases and J lost 4 bases. The CDR3 contains 13 residues. Germline values: CDR1 SEHNR, CDR2 FQNEAQ (reference sequence). In nucleotides, the CDR3 is TGTGCCAGCAGCCGGGACAGTTTCTATGGCTACACCTTC. This encodes CASSRDSFYGYTF.

The V gene is TRBV12-5, the J gene TRBJ1-4; D unclear. The CDR3 covers 15 residues. Trimming removed 5 bases at V and 0 bases at J, with 10 bases between. CDR1 and CDR2 from the germline V gene are LGHNT and FRNRAP. CDR3: CASGQNIATNEKLFF. The CDR3 region has the DNA TGTGCTAGTGGTCAGAACATTGCAACTAATGAAAAACTGTTTTTT.

The genes are TRBV27 and TRBJ2-5; TRBD2 is a possible D gene (6 bases). The CDR3 covers 14 residues. Germline CDR1 is MNHEY and CDR2 is SMNVEV (reference sequence). Trimming took off 3 bases at V and 1 base at J, with 9 bases between the two ends. The DNA for the CDR3 is TGTGCCAGCAGTTTTGGAGGGTTCCAAGAGACCCAGTACTTC. This sequence encodes CASSFGGFQETQYF.

The gene calls are TRBV9 and TRBJ2-1; the D gene is possibly TRBD2 (6 bases). The V end lost 3 bases, the J end lost 4 bases, and 11 bases lay between the germline ends. Per germline, CDR1 SGDLS and CDR2 YYNGEE. CDR3 length: 14 residues. Here the CDR3 DNA reads TGTGCCAGCAGCGGGGGGGAGAGGTACAATGAGCAGTTCTTC. Translation: CASSGGERYNEQFF.

The chain links TRBV6-4 to TRBJ2-1; 9 nucleotides match TRBD2. The CDR3 extends over 15 amino acids. Trimming removed 0 bases from V and 9 bases from J; junction bases left unmatched: 6. CDR1 is MRHNA, CDR2 SNTAGT, per germline. CDR3 sequence reads: CASSDSELSGGEQFF. CDR3 coding DNA: TGTGCCAGCAGTGACTCGGAGCTTAGCGGGGGTGAGCAGTTCTTC.

V and J are TRBV5-1 and TRBJ1-1; maybe TRBD1 (5 bases). CDR3 length equals 11 residues. Germline V gives CDR1 SGHRS, CDR2 YFSETQ. Trimming shortened V by 7 bases and J by 6 bases, and 10 bases separated the two germline ends. The CDR3 reads CASALGAEAFF. The CDR3 DNA sequence: TGCGCCAGCGCCCTAGGGGCTGAAGCTTTCTTT.

The chain couples TRBV27 to TRBJ2-7; 8 positions match TRBD1. J gave up 6 bases and V 5 bases, and 30 bases lay outside the gene matches. The CDR3 totals 21 residues. CDR1 is MNHEY, CDR2 SMNVEV, per germline (reference sequence). The CDR3 sequence is CASSPNFLGQGRVSRLSEQYF. CDR3 coding DNA: TGTGCCAGCAGTCCTAACTTCCTTGGACAGGGCAGGGTCTCGAGGTTGAGCGAGCAGTACTTC.

This chain connects TRBV11-2 to TRBJ2-3; the D gene is possibly TRBD1 (7 bases). CDR1 and CDR2 from the germline V gene are SGHAT and FQNNGV. V was clipped by 8 bases and J by 1 base, with 19 bases between them. CDR3 length: 16 amino acids. CDR3 region: CASEAGGLLRTDTQYF. The CDR3 DNA follows: TGTGCCAGCGAGGCAGGGGGACTCCTTCGCACAGATACGCAGTATTTT.